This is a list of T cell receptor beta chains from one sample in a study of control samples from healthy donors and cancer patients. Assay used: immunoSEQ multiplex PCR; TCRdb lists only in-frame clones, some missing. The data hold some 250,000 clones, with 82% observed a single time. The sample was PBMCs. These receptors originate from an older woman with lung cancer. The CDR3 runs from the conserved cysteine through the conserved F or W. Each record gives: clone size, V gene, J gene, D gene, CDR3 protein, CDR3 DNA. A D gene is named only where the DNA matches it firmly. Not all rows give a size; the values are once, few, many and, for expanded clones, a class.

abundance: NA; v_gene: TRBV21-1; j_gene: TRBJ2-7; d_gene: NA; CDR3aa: CASSRRTGDSTSYEQYF; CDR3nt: TGTGCCAGCAGCAGGAGGACAGGGGATTCTACTTCCTACGAGCAGTACTTC
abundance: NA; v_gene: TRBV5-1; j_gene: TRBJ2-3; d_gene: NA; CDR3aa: CASSLAVGGAADTQYF; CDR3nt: TGCGCCAGCAGCTTGGCCGTGGGGGGCGCAGCAGATACGCAGTATTTT
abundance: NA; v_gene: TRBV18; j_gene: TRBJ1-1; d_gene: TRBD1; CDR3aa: CASSPGDRGVEAFF; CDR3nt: TGTGCCAGCTCACCAGGGGACAGGGGGGTTGAAGCTTTCTTT
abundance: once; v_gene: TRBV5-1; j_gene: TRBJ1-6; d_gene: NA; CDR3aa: CASSLEGGGYNSPLHF; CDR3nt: TGCGCCAGCAGCTTGGAGGGGGGGGGATATAATTCACCCCTCCACTTT
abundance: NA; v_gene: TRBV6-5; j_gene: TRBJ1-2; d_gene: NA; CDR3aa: CASSYSGRAYGYTF; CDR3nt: TGTGCCAGCAGTTACTCAGGCCGCGCCTATGGCTACACCTTC
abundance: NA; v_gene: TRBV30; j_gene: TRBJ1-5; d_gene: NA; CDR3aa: CAWSVVEQGPQHF; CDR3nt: TGTGCCTGGAGTGTCGTGGAGCAGGGGCCCCAGCATTTT
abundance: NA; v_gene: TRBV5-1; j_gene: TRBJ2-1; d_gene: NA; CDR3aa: CASSFSGSASNEQFF; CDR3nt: TGCGCCAGCAGCTTTTCAGGGAGTGCAAGCAATGAGCAGTTCTTC
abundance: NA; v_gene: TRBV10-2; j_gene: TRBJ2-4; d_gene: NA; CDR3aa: CASSEQGNIQYF; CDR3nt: TGCGCCAGCAGTGAACAGGGAAACATTCAGTACTTC
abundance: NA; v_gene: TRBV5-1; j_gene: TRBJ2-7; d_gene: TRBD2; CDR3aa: CASSLVPTSGGASYEQYF; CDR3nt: TGCGCCAGCAGCTTGGTACCGACTAGCGGGGGGGCCTCCTACGAGCAGTACTTC
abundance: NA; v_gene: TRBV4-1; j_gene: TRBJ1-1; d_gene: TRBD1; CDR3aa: CASSQRTGAQGEAFF; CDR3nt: TGCGCCAGCAGCCAGCGGACAGGTGCCCAGGGTGAAGCTTTCTTT
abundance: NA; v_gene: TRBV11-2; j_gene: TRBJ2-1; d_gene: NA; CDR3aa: CASSLGEQGSNEQFF; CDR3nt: TGTGCCAGCAGCTTAGGAGAGCAGGGGAGCAATGAGCAGTTCTTC
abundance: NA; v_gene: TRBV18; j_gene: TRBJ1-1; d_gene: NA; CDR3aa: CASSPRTGPSNTEAFF; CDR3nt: TGTGCCAGCTCACCACGTACAGGGCCTTCGAACACTGAAGCTTTCTTT
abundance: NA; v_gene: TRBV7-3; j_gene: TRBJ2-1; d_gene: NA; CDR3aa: CASSLGASSNEQFF; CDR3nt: TGTGCCAGCAGCTTAGGGGCAAGTAGCAATGAGCAGTTCTTC
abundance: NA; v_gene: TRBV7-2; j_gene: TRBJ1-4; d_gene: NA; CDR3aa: CASSWDGINEKLFF; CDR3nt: TGTGCCAGCAGCTGGGACGGAATTAATGAAAAACTGTTTTTT
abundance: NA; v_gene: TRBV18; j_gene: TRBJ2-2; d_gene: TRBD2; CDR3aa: CASSPSGRTGELFF; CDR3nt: TGTGCCAGCTCACCTAGCGGGAGGACCGGGGAGCTGTTTTTT
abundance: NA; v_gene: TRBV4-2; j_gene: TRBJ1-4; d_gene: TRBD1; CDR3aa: CASSQSGQGNEKLFF; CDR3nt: TGTGCCAGCAGCCAATCGGGACAGGGGAATGAAAAACTGTTTTTT
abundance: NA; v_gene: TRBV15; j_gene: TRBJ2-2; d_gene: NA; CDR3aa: CATSSTAAIYTGELFF; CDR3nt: TGTGCCACCAGCAGCACAGCCGCAATCTACACCGGGGAGCTGTTTTTT
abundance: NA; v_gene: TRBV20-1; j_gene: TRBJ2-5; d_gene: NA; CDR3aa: CSASVTGQETQYF; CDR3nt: TGCAGTGCTAGTGTAACGGGGCAAGAGACCCAGTACTTC
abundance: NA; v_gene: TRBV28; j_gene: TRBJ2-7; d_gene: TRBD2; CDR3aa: CASTFRTSVYEQYF; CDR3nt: TGTGCCAGCACCTTCAGGACTAGCGTGTACGAGCAGTACTTC
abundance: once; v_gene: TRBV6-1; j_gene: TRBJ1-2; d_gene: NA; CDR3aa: CASSEEVGSGYGYTF; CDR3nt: TGTGCCAGCAGTGAAGAGGTAGGGTCGGGCTATGGCTACACCTTC
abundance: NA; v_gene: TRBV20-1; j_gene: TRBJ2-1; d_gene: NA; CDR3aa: CSARLYNEQFF; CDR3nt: TGCAGTGCTCGACTTTACAATGAGCAGTTCTTC
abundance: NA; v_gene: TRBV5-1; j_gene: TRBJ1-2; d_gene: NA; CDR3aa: CASSLLGVAGHGYTF; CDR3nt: TGCGCCAGCAGCTTGTTAGGGGTCGCGGGACATGGCTACACCTTC
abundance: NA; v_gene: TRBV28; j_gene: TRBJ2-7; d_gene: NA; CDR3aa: CASSPSGLKDYEQYF; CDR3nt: TGTGCCAGCAGTCCATCGGGACTGAAGGACTACGAGCAGTACTTC
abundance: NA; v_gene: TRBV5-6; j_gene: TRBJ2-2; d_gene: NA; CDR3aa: CASSLASSPARGNTGELFF; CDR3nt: TGTGCCAGCAGCTTGGCCAGTTCTCCAGCGAGAGGGAACACCGGGGAGCTGTTTTTT
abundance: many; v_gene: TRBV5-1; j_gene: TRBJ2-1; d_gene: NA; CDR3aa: CASSFSGSYNEQFF; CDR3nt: TGCGCCAGCAGCTTTAGCGGATCCTACAATGAGCAGTTCTTC
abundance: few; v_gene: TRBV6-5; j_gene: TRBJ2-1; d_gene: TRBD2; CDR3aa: CASSPLAGGQFF; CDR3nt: TGTGCCAGCAGTCCTTTAGCGGGAGGGCAGTTCTTC
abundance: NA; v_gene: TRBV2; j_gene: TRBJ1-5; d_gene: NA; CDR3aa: CASSDSNTNQPQHF; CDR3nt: TGTGCCAGCAGCGACAGTAACACTAATCAGCCCCAGCATTTT
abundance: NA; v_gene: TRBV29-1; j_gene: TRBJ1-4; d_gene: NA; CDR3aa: CSLSPEKLFF; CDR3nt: TGCAGCCTGAGTCCCGAAAAACTGTTTTTT
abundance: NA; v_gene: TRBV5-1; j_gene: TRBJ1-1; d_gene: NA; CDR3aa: CASSPVLGEGTEAFF; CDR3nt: TGCGCCAGCAGCCCTGTCTTGGGCGAGGGAACTGAAGCTTTCTTT
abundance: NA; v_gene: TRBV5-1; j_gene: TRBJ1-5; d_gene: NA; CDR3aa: CASSGEGNQPQHF; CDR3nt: TGCGCCAGCAGTGGGGAGGGGAATCAGCCCCAGCATTTT
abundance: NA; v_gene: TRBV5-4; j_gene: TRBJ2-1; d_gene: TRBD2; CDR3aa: CASSPGAGDNEQFF; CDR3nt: TGTGCCAGCAGCCCCGGGGCGGGGGACAATGAGCAGTTCTTC
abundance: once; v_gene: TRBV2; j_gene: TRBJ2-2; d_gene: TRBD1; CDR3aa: CASSEVRDSYTGELFF; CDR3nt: TGTGCCAGCAGTGAAGTCCGGGACAGCTATACCGGGGAGCTGTTTTTT
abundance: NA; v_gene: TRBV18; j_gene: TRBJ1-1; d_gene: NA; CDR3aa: CASSRISGGDTEAFF; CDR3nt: TGTGCCAGCTCACGCATCAGTGGGGGAGACACTGAAGCTTTCTTT
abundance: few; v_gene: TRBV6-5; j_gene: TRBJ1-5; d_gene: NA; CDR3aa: CACGGGGEGQPQHF; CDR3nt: TGTGCCTGCGGAGGCGGGGGTGAGGGGCAGCCCCAGCATTTT
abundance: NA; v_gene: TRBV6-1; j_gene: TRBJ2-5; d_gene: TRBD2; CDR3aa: CASSEATSYETQYF; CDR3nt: TGTGCCAGCAGTGAAGCGACTAGCTACGAGACCCAGTACTTC
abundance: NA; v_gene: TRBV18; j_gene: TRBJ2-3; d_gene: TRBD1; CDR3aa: CASSYSGQGGTDTQYF; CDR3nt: TGTGCCAGCTCCTATAGCGGACAGGGGGGCACAGATACGCAGTATTTT
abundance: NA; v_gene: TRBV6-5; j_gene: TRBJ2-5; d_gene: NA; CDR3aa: CASTVVETQYF; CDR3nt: TGTGCCAGCACGGTTGTGGAGACCCAGTACTTC
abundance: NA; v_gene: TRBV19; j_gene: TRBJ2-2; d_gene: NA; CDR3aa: CASTKVGVNGELFF; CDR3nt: TGTGCCAGTACGAAAGTAGGGGTGAACGGGGAGCTGTTTTTT
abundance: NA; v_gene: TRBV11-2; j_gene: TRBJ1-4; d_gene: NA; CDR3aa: CASRRGEGEKLFF; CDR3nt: TGTGCCAGCCGGAGGGGGGAGGGTGAAAAACTGTTTTTT
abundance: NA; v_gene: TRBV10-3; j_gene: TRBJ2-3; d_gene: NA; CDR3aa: CAISESGGSVGSDTQYF; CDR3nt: TGTGCCATCAGTGAGTCGGGAGGTAGCGTGGGCTCAGATACGCAGTATTTT
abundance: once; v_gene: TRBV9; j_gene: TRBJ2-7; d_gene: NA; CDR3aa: CASSGVGYEQYF; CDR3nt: TGTGCCAGCAGCGGTGTAGGATACGAGCAGTACTTC
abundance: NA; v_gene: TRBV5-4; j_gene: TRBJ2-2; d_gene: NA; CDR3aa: CASSWASNTGELFF; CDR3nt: TGTGCCAGCAGCTGGGCCAGTAACACCGGGGAGCTGTTTTTT
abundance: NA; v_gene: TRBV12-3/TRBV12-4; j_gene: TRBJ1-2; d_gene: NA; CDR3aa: CASRTQGRDGYTF; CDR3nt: TGTGCCAGCAGGACACAGGGAAGGGATGGCTACACCTTC
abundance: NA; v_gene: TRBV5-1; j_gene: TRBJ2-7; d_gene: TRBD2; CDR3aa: CASSLGPGGGEQYF; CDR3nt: TGCGCCAGCAGCTTGGGGCCGGGGGGAGGCGAGCAGTACTTC
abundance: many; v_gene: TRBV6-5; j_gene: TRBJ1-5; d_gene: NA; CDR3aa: CASNKKVLDQPQHF; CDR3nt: TGTGCCAGCAATAAGAAGGTCCTTGATCAGCCCCAGCATTTT
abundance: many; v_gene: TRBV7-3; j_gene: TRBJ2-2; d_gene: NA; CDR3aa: CASSFSSPGTTGELFF; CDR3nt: TGTGCCAGCAGCTTTAGTTCGCCGGGAACCACCGGGGAGCTGTTTTTT
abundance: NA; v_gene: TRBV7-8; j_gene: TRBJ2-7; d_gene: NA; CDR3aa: CASSLPAYEQYF; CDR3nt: TGTGCCAGCAGCCTACCCGCCTACGAGCAGTACTTC
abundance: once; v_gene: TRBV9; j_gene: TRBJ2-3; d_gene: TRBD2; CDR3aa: CASSAVAGGGTDTQYF; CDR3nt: TGTGCCAGCAGCGCAGTAGCGGGGGGCGGGACAGATACGCAGTATTTT
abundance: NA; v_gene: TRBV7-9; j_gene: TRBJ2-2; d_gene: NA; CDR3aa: CASSLNTGELFF; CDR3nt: TGTGCCAGCAGCTTAAACACCGGGGAGCTGTTTTTT
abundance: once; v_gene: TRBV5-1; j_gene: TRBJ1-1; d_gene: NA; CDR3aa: CASSLRVGPNTEAFF; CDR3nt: TGCGCCAGCAGCTTGAGGGTCGGGCCCAACACTGAAGCTTTCTTT
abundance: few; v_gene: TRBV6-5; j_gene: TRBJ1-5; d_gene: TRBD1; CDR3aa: CASSYERGLAQHF; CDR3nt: TGTGCCAGCAGTTACGAGAGGGGGCTGGCCCAGCATTTT
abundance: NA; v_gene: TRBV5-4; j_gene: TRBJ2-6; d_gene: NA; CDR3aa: CASRPGTSVAYSGANVLTF; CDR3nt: TGTGCCAGCAGACCCGGGACATCTGTCGCCTACTCTGGGGCCAACGTCCTGACTTTC
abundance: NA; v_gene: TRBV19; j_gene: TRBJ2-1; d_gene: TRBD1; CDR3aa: CASGSQGAINEQFF; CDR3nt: TGTGCCAGCGGGTCCCAGGGGGCAATCAATGAGCAGTTCTTC
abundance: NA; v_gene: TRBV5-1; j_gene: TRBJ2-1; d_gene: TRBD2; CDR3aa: CASSLLTSGRSNEQFF; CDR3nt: TGCGCCAGCAGCTTGTTGACTAGCGGGAGGTCAAATGAGCAGTTCTTC
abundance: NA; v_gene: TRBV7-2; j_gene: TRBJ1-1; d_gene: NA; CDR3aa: CASSPSGGTAEAFF; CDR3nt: TGTGCCAGCAGCCCCTCCGGGGGGACGGCTGAAGCTTTCTTT